The present T cell receptor beta chain was sequenced within a study of blood T cell repertoires in COVID-19. Source study methods: Reference gene primer amplification in the assay estimated nucleated cell counts. Some clones are missing from TCRdb's copy, which holds only in-frame ones; the method was immunoSEQ multiplex PCR. The V and J calls and clone size come from that table; D and trimming were worked out from the DNA. Here the sample spans about 250,000 clones, 81% being singletons. This clone was observed a single time. The sequence was obtained from an elderly woman with acute or convalescent COVID-19. Input material: peripheral blood.

The CDR3 nucleotides are TGTGCCAGCAGTTCCTCCGGGACTCACTCACCCCTCCACTTT. This gives the protein CASSSSGTHSPLHF. The V and J genes are TRBV28 and TRBJ1-6; D might be TRBD1 (5 bases). Trimming took 4 bases from V and 10 from J, leaving 14 bases between them. This CDR3 has 14 amino acids. Germline lookup yields CDR1 MDHEN and CDR2 SYDVKM. Supplemented by reference TRBV28 and TRBJ1-6, the full variable domain reads DVKVTQSSRYLVKRTGEKVFLECVQDMDHENMFWYRQDPGLGLRLIYFSYDVKMKEKGDIPEGYSVSREKKERFSLILESASTNQTSMYLCASSSSGTHSPLHFGNGTRLTVT.